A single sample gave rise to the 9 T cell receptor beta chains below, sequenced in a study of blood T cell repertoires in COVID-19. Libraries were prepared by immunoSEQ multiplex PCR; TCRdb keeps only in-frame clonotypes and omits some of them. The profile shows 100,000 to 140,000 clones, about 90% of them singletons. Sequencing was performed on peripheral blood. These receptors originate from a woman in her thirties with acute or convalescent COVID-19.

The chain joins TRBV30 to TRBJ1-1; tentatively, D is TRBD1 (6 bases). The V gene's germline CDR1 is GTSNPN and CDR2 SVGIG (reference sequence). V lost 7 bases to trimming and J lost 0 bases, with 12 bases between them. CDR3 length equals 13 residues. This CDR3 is CASPGQMNTEAFF. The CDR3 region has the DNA TGTGCCTCCCCCGGACAGATGAACACTGAAGCTTTCTTT.

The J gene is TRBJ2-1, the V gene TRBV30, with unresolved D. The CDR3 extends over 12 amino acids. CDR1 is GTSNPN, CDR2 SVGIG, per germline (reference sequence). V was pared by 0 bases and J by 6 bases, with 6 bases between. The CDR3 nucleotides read TGTGCCTGGAGTGTAAAGCGCAATGAGCAGTTCTTC. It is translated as CAWSVKRNEQFF.

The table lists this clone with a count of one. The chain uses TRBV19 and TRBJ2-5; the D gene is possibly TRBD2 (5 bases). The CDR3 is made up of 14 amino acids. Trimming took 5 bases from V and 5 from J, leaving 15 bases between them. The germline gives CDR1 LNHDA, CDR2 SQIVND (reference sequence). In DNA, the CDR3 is TGTGCCAGTAGTGATATAGGCCCGGGGGAGACCCAGTACTTC. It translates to CASSDIGPGETQYF. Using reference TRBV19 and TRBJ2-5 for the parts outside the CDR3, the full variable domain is DGGITQSPKYLFRKEGQNVTLSCEQNLNHDAMYWYRQDPGQGLRLIYYSQIVNDFQKGDIAEGYSVSREKKESFPLTVTSAQKNPTAFYLCASSDIGPGETQYFGPGTRLLVL.

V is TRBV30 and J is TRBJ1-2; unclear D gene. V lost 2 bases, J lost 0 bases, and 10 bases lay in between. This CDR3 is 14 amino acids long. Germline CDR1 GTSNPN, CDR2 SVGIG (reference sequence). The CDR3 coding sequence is TGTGCCTGGAGTCTGGGCCCTGCTAACTATGGCTACACCTTC. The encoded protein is CAWSLGPANYGYTF.

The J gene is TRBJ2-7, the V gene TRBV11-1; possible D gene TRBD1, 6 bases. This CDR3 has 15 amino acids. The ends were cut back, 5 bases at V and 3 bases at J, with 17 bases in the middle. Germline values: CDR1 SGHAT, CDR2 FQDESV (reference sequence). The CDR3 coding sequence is TGTGCCAGCAGCCCCCACGGACAGCTAGACTACGAGCAGTACTTC. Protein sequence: CASSPHGQLDYEQYF.

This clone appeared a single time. This CDR3 is CASCPGQSNYGYTF. DNA of the CDR3: TGCGCCAGCTGCCCGGGACAGTCTAACTATGGCTACACCTTC. This chain joins TRBV5-1 and TRBJ1-2; the match to TRBD1 covers 7 bases. The V gene end was trimmed by 7 bases and the J gene end by 0 bases; junction bases not matched to a gene: 6. CDR1 is SGHRS and CDR2 is YFSETQ in the germline V gene. This CDR3 spans 14 amino acids.

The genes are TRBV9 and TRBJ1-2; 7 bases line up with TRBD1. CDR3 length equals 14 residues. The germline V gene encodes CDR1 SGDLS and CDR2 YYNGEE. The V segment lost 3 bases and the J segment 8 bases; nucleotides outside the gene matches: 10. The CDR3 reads CASSALPGQPGYTF. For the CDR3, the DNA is TGTGCCAGCAGCGCTCTCCCGGGACAGCCGGGCTACACCTTC.

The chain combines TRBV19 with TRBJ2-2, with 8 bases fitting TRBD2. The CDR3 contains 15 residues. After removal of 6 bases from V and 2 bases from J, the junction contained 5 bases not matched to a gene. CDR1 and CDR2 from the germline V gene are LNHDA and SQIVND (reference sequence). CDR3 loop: CASRPSGPNTGELFF. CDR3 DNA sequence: TGTGCCAGTAGGCCTAGCGGGCCTAACACCGGGGAGCTGTTTTTT.

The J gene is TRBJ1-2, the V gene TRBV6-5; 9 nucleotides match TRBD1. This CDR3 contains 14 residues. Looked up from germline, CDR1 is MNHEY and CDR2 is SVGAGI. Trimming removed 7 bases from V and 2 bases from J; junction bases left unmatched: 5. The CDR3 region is CASTGGQGNYGYTF. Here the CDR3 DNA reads TGTGCCAGCACGGGAGGACAGGGGAACTATGGCTACACCTTC.